This T cell receptor beta chain was retrieved from a study of identical twins. This clonotype was observed a handful of times. Germline V lookup: CDR1 MNHEY, CDR2 SVGEGT. The CDR3 has 16 residues. The germline V and J ends were trimmed by 0 bases and 3 bases, with 14 bases remaining between them. TCRdb called the 5' RACE reads again in MiXCR, with one record for every CDR3 protein. The sample comprises about 700,000 distinct CDR3 sequences, roughly 6.2% of which are singletons, and around 1.7% rests with the top ten. Sequencing was carried out using naive T cells sorted from blood. The chain carries TRBV6-2 or TRBV6-3 and TRBJ1-2, with D maybe TRBD1 (6 bases). This clonotype was sampled from a man younger than 35 in good health. DNA of the CDR3: TGTGCCAGCAGTTACTCCGTGGACAGCCTGGACTATGGCTACACCTTC. It codes for CASSYSVDSLDYGYTF.